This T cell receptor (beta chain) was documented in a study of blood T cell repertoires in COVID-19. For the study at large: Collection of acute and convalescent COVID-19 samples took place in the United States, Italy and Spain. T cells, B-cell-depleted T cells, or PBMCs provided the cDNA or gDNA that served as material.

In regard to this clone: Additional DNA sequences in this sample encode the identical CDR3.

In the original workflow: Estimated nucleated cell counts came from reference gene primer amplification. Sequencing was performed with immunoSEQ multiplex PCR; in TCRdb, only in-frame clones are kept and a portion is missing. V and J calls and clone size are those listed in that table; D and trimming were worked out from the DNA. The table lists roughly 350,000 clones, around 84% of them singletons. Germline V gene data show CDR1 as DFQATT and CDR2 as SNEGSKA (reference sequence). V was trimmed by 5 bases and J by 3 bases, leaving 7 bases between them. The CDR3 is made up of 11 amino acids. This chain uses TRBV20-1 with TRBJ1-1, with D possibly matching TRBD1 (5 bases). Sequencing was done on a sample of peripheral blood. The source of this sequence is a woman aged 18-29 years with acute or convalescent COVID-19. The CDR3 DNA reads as TGCAGTGCTTCAGGGTACACTGAAGCTTTCTTT. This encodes CSASGYTEAFF.